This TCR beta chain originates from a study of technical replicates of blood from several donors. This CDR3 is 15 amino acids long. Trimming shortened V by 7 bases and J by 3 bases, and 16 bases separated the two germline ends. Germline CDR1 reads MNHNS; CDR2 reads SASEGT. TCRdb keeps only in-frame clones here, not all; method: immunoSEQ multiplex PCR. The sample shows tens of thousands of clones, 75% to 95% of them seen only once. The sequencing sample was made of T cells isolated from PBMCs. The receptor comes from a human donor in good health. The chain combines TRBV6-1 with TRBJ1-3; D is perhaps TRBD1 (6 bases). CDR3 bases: TGTGCCAGCATGGCCAACAGGGACTATGGAAACACCATATATTTT. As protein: CASMANRDYGNTIYF.